This TCR beta chain comes out of a study of spatial heterogeneity in lung cancer. About this clonotype: Just one base apart from a much larger clone, this may be a read error.

The time point here: blood at routine non-recurrence follow-up after resection. TCRdb analysed the 5' RACE reads with MiXCR anew, one entry per CDR3 protein. The data hold approximately 100,000 distinct CDR3 sequences, with roughly a fifth observed a single time. The germline V gene encodes CDR1 SGHTS and CDR2 YDEGEE. The CDR3 runs 16 residues. V lost 7 bases and J lost 0, with 16 bases in between. The input for sequencing was PBMCs, taken at follow-up. The V gene is TRBV5-8, the J gene TRBJ2-2; the D gene could be TRBD1 or TRBD2 (5 bases each). The receptor's source is a male donor with early-stage non-small cell lung cancer. CDR3 sequence reads: CASPRRGRANTGELFF. The CDR3 bases are TGTGCCAGCCCCAGAAGGGGACGGGCGAACACCGGGGAGCTGTTTTTT.